This T cell receptor (beta chain) came from a study of T cell repertoires in cytomegalovirus infection. For the study at large: Indications of both CMV infection and matching HLA type were provided by public TCR beta signatures.

In this sample, this clonotype turned up many times. The antigen is unknown. General study points: The study found HLA-C-restricted CMV-specific TCR beta clonotypes dominating the ex vivo response.

MiXCR was run by TCRdb on the reads, yielding one entry per CDR3 protein. This sample has just under 500,000 distinct CDR3 sequences, with 33% found just once. This CDR3 contains 14 residues. Germline-derived CDR1 and CDR2 are SGHTA and FQGNSA. V gave up 4 bases and J gave up 3 bases, with 12 bases separating them. This receptor was taken from a human donor in good health (CMV status not recorded). Some clones in this sample may be carry-over from other donors' samples. Sequencing used cultured PBMCs, obtained from culture after CMV antigen stimulation. The gene calls are TRBV7-2 and TRBJ1-1; D is unclear. The CDR3 nucleotides are TGTGCCAGCAGCTCGCACACTTTTGACACTGAAGCTTTCTTT. Its protein is CASSSHTFDTEAFF.